Shown below are 24 T cell receptor beta chains from a single sample sequenced in a study of T cell responses to AZD1222 COVID-19 vaccine. The protocol was immunoSEQ multiplex PCR, while the TCRdb copy is restricted to in-frame clones and leaves out a portion. The table includes about 120,000 clones, 70% to 90% detected once. The sample was peripheral blood, taken 28 days after the second AZD1222 dose. Receptors originate from an adult who received the AZD1222 COVID-19 vaccine.

V gene TRBV24-1 combines with J gene TRBJ2-1; no definite D call. Germline assignment: CDR1 KGHDR and CDR2 SFDVKD. V shed 2 bases and J shed 0 bases, with 10 bases lying between them. The CDR3 contains 16 residues. CDR3 residues: CATSDSSRSSYNEQFF. CDR3 bases: TGTGCCACCAGTGATTCTTCGCGAAGCTCCTACAATGAGCAGTTCTTC.

The sample holds a few counts of this clone. The genes are TRBV6-5 and TRBJ1-6, with D perhaps matching TRBD1 (5 bases). The germline V gene encodes CDR1 MNHEY and CDR2 SVGAGI. Trimming took off 8 bases at V and 0 bases at J, with 8 bases between the two ends. There are 14 residues in the CDR3. This chain's CDR3 is CASGTSSYNSPLHF. As DNA, the CDR3 is TGTGCCAGCGGGACTAGCTCCTATAATTCACCCCTCCACTTT.

A few counts support this clone. V and J are TRBV29-1 and TRBJ2-7; no reliable D call. In germline, CDR1 is SQVTM, CDR2 ANQGSEA. V was trimmed by 4 bases and J by 2 bases, leaving 9 bases between them. The CDR3 extends over 12 amino acids. The CDR3 DNA sequence: TGCAGCGTTGGGGCCGGCACCTACGAGCAGTACTTC. This encodes CSVGAGTYEQYF.

The chain joins TRBV6-5 to TRBJ2-7, with TRBD1 identical over 9 bases. The CDR3 runs 13 residues. Germline V CDR1 and CDR2: MNHEY, SVGAGI. Trimming at V came to 6 bases and at J to 4 bases, leaving 4 bases not matched to a gene. The CDR3 nucleotides read TGTGCCAGCAGGCGACAGGGGGGGTACGAGCAGTACTTC. This translates into CASRRQGGYEQYF.

This rearrangement joins TRBV5-1 to TRBJ2-1, with D possibly TRBD2 on 5 matching bases. Between the trimmed V and J ends, which lost 2 bases and 2 bases, there was a span of 14 bases. This CDR3 is built from 16 residues. Germline V gene lookup returns CDR1 SGHRS and CDR2 YFSETQ. The CDR3 loop reads CASSFPGNRAYNEQFF. CDR3 coding DNA: TGCGCCAGCAGCTTCCCCGGGAACCGCGCCTACAATGAGCAGTTCTTC.

This clone has only one observation. The CDR3 spells CASYRGSGRGYTF. CDR3 DNA: TGTGCCAGCTATCGAGGTTCGGGGAGGGGCTACACCTTC. The chain joins TRBV12-3 or TRBV12-4 to TRBJ1-2; no clear D gene. V lost 8 bases to trimming and J lost 8 bases, with 18 bases between them. The CDR3 contains 13 residues.

J is TRBJ1-2 and V is TRBV3-1 (or the pseudogene TRBV3-2); the D gene is possibly TRBD1 (5 bases). The CDR3 sequence is 14 residues long. V was pared by 4 bases and J by 0 bases, with 9 bases between. From germline, CDR1 is LGHDT and CDR2 YNNKEL (reference sequence). The CDR3 bases are TGTGCCAGCAGCCTCCAACAGGCTAACTATGGCTACACCTTC. It specifies CASSLQQANYGYTF.

The rearrangement uses TRBV30 and TRBJ2-3, with D possibly being TRBD2 (5 bases). Germline values: CDR1 GTSNPN, CDR2 SVGIG (reference sequence). V was trimmed by 1 base and J by 2 bases, leaving 10 bases between them. The CDR3 loop spans 14 amino acids. The CDR3 protein is CAWSAHGLTDTQYF. CDR3 DNA: TGTGCCTGGAGTGCCCACGGACTCACAGATACGCAGTATTTT.

The table lists this clone with a few counts. The V and J genes are TRBV7-3 and TRBJ1-1, with 7 bases lining up with TRBD1. After removal of 0 bases from V and 4 bases from J, the junction contained 2 bases not matched to a gene. Germline V gene sequence: CDR1 SGHTA, CDR2 FQGTGA. This CDR3 spans 14 amino acids. For the CDR3, the DNA is TGTGCCAGCAGCTTAACAGGGGGCTTCACTGAAGCTTTCTTT. Protein sequence: CASSLTGGFTEAFF.

V usage is TRBV7-2 and J usage is TRBJ2-1; tentative D call: TRBD2 (5 bases). The CDR3 is 14 residues long. Per the germline V gene, CDR1 is SGHTA and CDR2 is FQGNSA. Trimming shortened V by 5 bases and J by 6 bases, and 14 bases separated the two germline ends. CDR3 amino acids: CASSNSLAGNEQFF. CDR3 coding DNA: TGTGCCAGCAGCAATAGTCTAGCTGGCAATGAGCAGTTCTTC.

This clone has just a few counts. This chain links TRBV6-5 with TRBJ1-6, with 9 bases aligning to TRBD1. The germline gives CDR1 MNHEY, CDR2 SVGAGI. The CDR3 totals 15 residues. With 6 bases clipped from V and 8 bases from J, the junction kept 8 bases outside the gene matches. As DNA, the CDR3 is TGTGCCAGCAGCGGTGACAGGGGGATGGATTCACCCCTCCACTTT. Its protein product is CASSGDRGMDSPLHF.

The chain joins TRBV19 to TRBJ2-7; possibly TRBD2 for D (5 bases). Germline CDR1 is LNHDA and CDR2 is SQIVND (reference sequence). V shed 10 bases and J shed 6 bases, with 22 bases lying between them. The CDR3 is 14 amino acids. This CDR3 is CANLPGRVLSEQYF. The CDR3 coding sequence is TGTGCCAACCTCCCGGGAAGGGTGTTAAGCGAGCAGTACTTC.

The V and J genes are TRBV4-1 and TRBJ1-1; 8 positions match TRBD1. J was trimmed by 5 bases and V by 3 bases; bases with no gene match: 5. Germline CDR1 and CDR2: MGHRA and YSYEKL. The CDR3 runs 14 residues. CDR3 in amino acids: CASSQGQVRTEAFF. For the CDR3, the DNA is TGCGCCAGCAGCCAGGGACAGGTAAGAACTGAAGCTTTCTTT.

The genes are TRBV11-2 and TRBJ2-2, with D perhaps matching TRBD1 (6 bases). The CDR3 is made up of 14 amino acids. V dropped 3 bases and J dropped 7 bases, with 12 bases sitting between them. From germline, CDR1 is SGHAT and CDR2 FQNNGV. The CDR3 here is CASSFADSVGELFF. In DNA, the CDR3 is TGTGCCAGCAGCTTCGCGGACAGCGTCGGGGAGCTGTTTTTT.

The chain carries TRBV14 and TRBJ1-1, with no clear D. V was shortened by 0 bases and J by 0 bases, with 11 bases between the two germline ends. The CDR3 is 16 amino acids. Germline V gene data show CDR1 as SGHDN and CDR2 as FVKESK. The CDR3 nucleotides read TGTGCCAGCAGCCAAGACTTTGGACGGCTGAACACTGAAGCTTTCTTT. It specifies CASSQDFGRLNTEAFF.

The chain carries TRBV4-3 and TRBJ1-5; no reliable D call. The V gene's germline CDR1 is LGHNA and CDR2 YSLEER. The CDR3 has 14 amino acids. Between the trimmed V and J ends, which lost 0 bases and 2 bases, there was a span of 5 bases. CDR3 nucleotide sequence: TGCGCCAGCAGCCAAGACCGGGGCAATCAGCCCCAGCATTTT. Protein product: CASSQDRGNQPQHF.

V and J are TRBV9 and TRBJ1-2, with TRBD1 identical over 11 bases. V lost 0 bases, J lost 7 bases, and 8 bases stayed unmatched. CDR3 length: 16 residues. Per germline, CDR1 SGDLS and CDR2 YYNGEE. The CDR3: CASSVDSRDRGAGYTF. Here the CDR3 DNA reads TGTGCCAGCAGCGTAGATTCCAGGGACAGGGGGGCTGGCTACACCTTC.

The V gene is TRBV6-5, the J gene TRBJ2-2; perhaps TRBD1 as D (6 bases). The ends were cut back, 7 bases at V and 4 bases at J, with 13 bases in the middle. The CDR3 runs to 14 residues. Germline loops: CDR1 MNHEY, CDR2 SVGAGI. CDR3 nucleotide sequence: TGTGCCAGCAAAGGGGCAGGGGCCACCGGGGAGCTGTTTTTT. Its protein product is CASKGAGATGELFF.

The chain uses TRBV7-9 and TRBJ1-6; D might be TRBD1 (5 bases). This CDR3 has 15 amino acids. In germline, CDR1 is SEHNR, CDR2 FQNEAQ (reference sequence). Trimming pared 6 bases from V and 6 bases from J, leaving 15 bases between. Here the CDR3 DNA reads TGTGCCAGCAGGCAGGTCGGGACCGTTAATTCACCCCTCCACTTT. Encoded protein: CASRQVGTVNSPLHF.

The chain couples TRBV5-1 to TRBJ1-5; D unresolved. V was clipped by 4 bases and J by 4 bases, with 15 bases between them. CDR3 length: 15 residues. In germline, CDR1 is SGHRS, CDR2 YFSETQ. CDR3 sequence: CASSEAGNLNQPQHF. For the CDR3, the DNA is TGCGCCAGCAGCGAGGCAGGCAACCTGAATCAGCCCCAGCATTTT.

The chain couples TRBV10-1 to TRBJ2-7; D remains ambiguous. Germline-derived CDR1 and CDR2 are WNHNN and SYGVQD (reference sequence). With 0 bases removed from V and 2 bases from J, the gap between germline ends came to 8 bases. The length of the CDR3 is 14 residues. The CDR3 region has the DNA TGCGCCAGCAGTGAGTCGACCAGACCCTACGAGCAGTACTTC. Its translation is CASSESTRPYEQYF.

This clone has more than one count but fewer than ten. The rearrangement uses TRBV9 and TRBJ1-3, with unresolved D. The CDR3 runs to 12 residues. Trimming stripped 0 bases from V and 2 bases from J, with 0 bases between. Germline assignment: CDR1 SGDLS and CDR2 YYNGEE. The DNA for the CDR3 is TGTGCCAGCAGCGTAGCTGGAAACACCATATATTTT. Its translation is CASSVAGNTIYF. Full variable domain (outside the CDR3, taken from reference TRBV9 and TRBJ1-3): DSGVTQTPKHLITATGQRVTLRCSPRSGDLSVYWYQQSLDQGLQFLIQYYNGEERAKGNILERFSAQQFPDLHSELNLSSLELGDSALYFCASSVAGNTIYFGEGSWLTVV.

CDR3: CASSPTPGVNYGYTF. The CDR3 DNA reads TGTGCCAGCTCCCCAACCCCAGGGGTAAACTATGGCTACACCTTC. The rearrangement links TRBV6-5 to TRBJ1-2; D perhaps matches TRBD1 (6 bases). Trimming took off 8 bases at V and 2 bases at J, with 18 bases between the two ends. The CDR3 is made up of 15 amino acids. Germline CDR1 MNHEY, CDR2 SVGAGI.

The chain carries TRBV5-1 and TRBJ1-5, with TRBD1 identical over 9 bases. The CDR3 extends over 16 amino acids. Per germline, CDR1 SGHRS and CDR2 YFSETQ. V trimming: 0 bases; J trimming: 2 bases; junction bases outside the gene matches: 3. The CDR3 nucleotides read TGCGCCAGCAGCTTGGGGACAGGGGCCCGCAATCAGCCCCAGCATTTT. Its translation: CASSLGTGARNQPQHF. Full variable domain (rest looked up from reference TRBV5-1 and TRBJ1-5): KAGVTQTPRYLIKTRGQQVTLSCSPISGHRSVSWYQQTPGQGLQFLFEYFSETQRNKGNFPGRFSGRQFSNSRSEMNVSTLELGDSALYLCASSLGTGARNQPQHFGDGTRLSIL.